These 3 T cell receptor beta chains were sequenced from one sample in a study of T cell responses to AZD1222 COVID-19 vaccine. The protocol was immunoSEQ multiplex PCR, while the TCRdb copy is restricted to in-frame clones and leaves out a portion. The repertoire has around 130,000 clones, just under 95% of them found once; the top ten carry 0.9% to 1.4%. Sequencing used peripheral blood, obtained 28 days after the second AZD1222 dose. The receptors were sampled from an adult who received the AZD1222 COVID-19 vaccine.

The chain recombines TRBV14 with TRBJ2-1; D uncertain. Trimming pared 7 bases from V and 3 bases from J, leaving 13 bases between. The CDR3 is made up of 14 amino acids. The germline V gene has CDR1 SGHDN and CDR2 FVKESK. In nucleotides, the CDR3 is TGTGCCAGCAAAGGAGAATTTGTCTACAATGAGCAGTTCTTC. It codes for CASKGEFVYNEQFF.

V gene TRBV5-1 combines with J gene TRBJ1-3, with 9 bases lining up with TRBD1. The CDR3 loop spans 15 amino acids. V was pared by 5 bases and J by 4 bases, with 7 bases of the junction left unmatched. Germline V gene sequence: CDR1 SGHRS, CDR2 YFSETQ. The CDR3 here is CASSIRTGDGNTIYF. The CDR3 DNA follows: TGCGCCAGCAGTATAAGGACAGGGGACGGAAACACCATATATTTT.

This chain links TRBV19 with TRBJ1-5; D is unresolved. The CDR3 has 14 residues. The ends were cut back, 6 bases at V and 5 bases at J, with 14 bases in the middle. Germline lookup yields CDR1 LNHDA and CDR2 SQIVND (reference sequence). The CDR3 sequence is CASSPSRTDQPQHF. CDR3 in DNA: TGTGCCAGTAGCCCCTCCCGGACCGATCAGCCCCAGCATTTT.